The 17 T cell receptor beta chains given below trace back to one sample, sequenced in a study of cytomegalovirus exposure and HLA in healthy donors. With 60 Vbeta and 13 Jbeta primers, the PCR was carried out. TCRdb keeps only in-frame clones here, not all; method: immunoSEQ multiplex PCR. The sample has about 140,000 clones, 65% to 70% seen once. The sample taken for sequencing was PBMCs. Receptor source: a young man in good health and CMV-seropositive.

The V call is TRBV30, the J call TRBJ2-2; 8 positions agree with TRBD1. The V and J ends lost 4 bases and 6 bases, in that order; junction bases with no gene match: 4. The CDR3 length is 13 residues. The germline CDR1 and CDR2 sequences are GTSNPN and SVGIG (reference sequence). CDR3 residues: CAWTGGPPGELFF. The CDR3 coding sequence is TGTGCCTGGACAGGGGGCCCCCCCGGGGAGCTGTTTTTT.

V is TRBV7-2 and J is TRBJ2-1; TRBD2 matches 9 bases. V shed 5 bases and J 7 bases; nucleotides not matched to a gene: 21. There are 19 residues in the CDR3. CDR1 SGHTA and CDR2 FQGNSA come from the germline V gene. CDR3 sequence reads: CASSPLLSWVAGVSNEQFF. CDR3 DNA sequence: TGTGCCAGCAGCCCCCTCCTCTCGTGGGTAGCGGGAGTATCAAATGAGCAGTTCTTC.

This rearrangement joins TRBV25-1 to TRBJ2-4; D perhaps matches TRBD2 (5 bases). Germline V lookup: CDR1 MGHDK, CDR2 SYGVNS. V was pared by 9 bases and J by 1 base, with 22 bases between. CDR3 length: 17 residues. The CDR3 sequence: CARILYFGVSAKNIQYF. CDR3 nucleotide sequence: TGTGCCAGAATCTTGTACTTCGGGGTCTCGGCCAAAAACATTCAGTACTTC.

V gene TRBV7-2 combines with J gene TRBJ2-1, with 12 nucleotides matching TRBD2. Germline trimming cut 4 bases from V and 10 bases from J; bases unmatched to any gene: 5. Germline assignment: CDR1 SGHTA and CDR2 FQGNSA. This CDR3 is built from 14 residues. The CDR3 nucleotides read TGTGCCAGCAGCTCTAGCGGGAGGGGCGAAGAGCAGTTCTTC. This gives the protein CASSSSGRGEEQFF.

The V call is TRBV30, the J call TRBJ1-2; 8 bases are a match to TRBD1. CDR1 and CDR2 from the germline V gene are GTSNPN and SVGIG (reference sequence). The CDR3 is 14 residues long. J was trimmed by 2 bases and V by 2 bases; bases with no gene match: 4. In nucleotides, the CDR3 is TGTGCCTGGAGTCGGACAGGGAACAACTATGGCTACACCTTC. Translated: CAWSRTGNNYGYTF. The whole variable domain, remainder taken from reference TRBV30 and TRBJ1-2, is SQTIHQWPATLVQPVGSPLSLECTVEGTSNPNLYWYRQAAGRGLQLLFYSVGIGQISSEVPQNLSASRPQDRQFILSSKKLLLSDSGFYLCAWSRTGNNYGYTFGSGTRLTVV.

V gene TRBV6-5 combines with J gene TRBJ1-1; TRBD1 aligns across 10 bases. The CDR3 contains 13 residues. V lost 5 bases to trimming and J lost 8 bases; unmatched junction nucleotides: 5. From germline, CDR1 is MNHEY and CDR2 SVGAGI. The CDR3 here is CASSVGTGEEAFF. In DNA form, the CDR3 reads TGTGCCAGCAGTGTAGGGACAGGGGAGGAAGCTTTCTTT.

The rearrangement uses TRBV15 and TRBJ1-4, with a tentative D call TRBD1 (6 bases). In germline, CDR1 is LNHNV, CDR2 YYDKDF (reference sequence). This CDR3 region has 14 residues. V was clipped by 1 base and J by 8 bases, with 11 bases between them. The CDR3 DNA is TGTGCCACCAGCAGAGGGCAGGGGAGAGAAAAACTGTTTTTT. It is translated as CATSRGQGREKLFF.

V and J are TRBV6-5 and TRBJ2-1; the match to TRBD2 covers 12 bases. CDR3 size: 14 residues. Per germline, CDR1 MNHEY and CDR2 SVGAGI. Trimming took 6 bases from V and 10 from J; bases not matched to a gene: 7. This CDR3 reads CASRLAGGRGEQFF. The CDR3 DNA reads as TGTGCCAGCAGGCTAGCGGGAGGGAGAGGGGAGCAGTTCTTC.

The chain recombines TRBV5-1 with TRBJ2-5, with D perhaps matching TRBD1 (7 bases). Germline V gene sequence: CDR1 SGHRS, CDR2 YFSETQ. V was cut by 4 bases and J by 5 bases, with 15 bases left in between. This CDR3 region has 14 residues. The CDR3 DNA sequence: TGCGCCAGCAGCCAGGGGGAGGTTCGGGAGACCCAGTACTTC. This encodes CASSQGEVRETQYF.

The genes are TRBV10-2 and TRBJ1-5; TRBD1 agrees at 8 bases. Germline CDR1 WSHSY, CDR2 SAAADI. J lost 8 bases, V lost 3 bases, and 9 bases had no gene match. The CDR3 length is 15 residues. The CDR3 protein is CASSDYRGAPEPQHF. The DNA for the CDR3 is TGCGCCAGCAGTGATTACAGGGGGGCCCCTGAGCCCCAGCATTTT.

The chain uses TRBV7-3 and TRBJ2-1, with 9 bases fitting TRBD2. CDR3 length: 15 amino acids. Trimming cost V 4 bases and J 0 bases; bases outside gene matches: 1. Per germline, CDR1 SGHTA and CDR2 FQGTGA. The DNA of the CDR3 is TGTGCCAGCAGCTATAGCGGGAGCTCCTACAATGAGCAGTTCTTC. Its translation is CASSYSGSSYNEQFF. Variable domain in full (rest from reference TRBV7-3 and TRBJ2-1): GAGVSQTPSNKVTEKGKYVELRCDPISGHTALYWYRQSLGQGPEFLIYFQGTGAADDSGLPNDRFFAVRPEGSVSTLKIQRTERGDSAVYLCASSYSGSSYNEQFFGPGTRLTVL.

The rearrangement uses TRBV5-1 and TRBJ2-1; 8 bases align to TRBD1. Germline CDR1 and CDR2: SGHRS and YFSETQ. This CDR3 is 15 amino acids long. V trimming: 7 bases; J trimming: 2 bases; junction bases outside the gene matches: 8. CDR3 coding DNA: TGCGCCAGCGGACCGATACAGGGGGCCTACAATGAGCAGTTCTTC. It specifies CASGPIQGAYNEQFF.

The DNA for the CDR3 is TGCGCCAGCAGCCAAACTAGCGGGAGTGAAAATGAGCAGTTCTTC. Amino acid sequence: CASSQTSGSENEQFF. The chain carries TRBV5-1 and TRBJ2-1; TRBD2 matches at 11 bases. Germline-derived CDR1 and CDR2 are SGHRS and YFSETQ. The length of the CDR3 is 15 residues. The J segment lost 7 bases and the V segment lost 4 bases, leaving 7 bases of the junction unmatched. Looking up the rest from reference TRBV5-1 and TRBJ2-1 gives the full variable domain: KAGVTQTPRYLIKTRGQQVTLSCSPISGHRSVSWYQQTPGQGLQFLFEYFSETQRNKGNFPGRFSGRQFSNSRSEMNVSTLELGDSALYLCASSQTSGSENEQFFGPGTRLTVL.

The chain combines TRBV28 with TRBJ1-2; TRBD1 might be the D (5 bases). The V end lost 4 bases, the J end lost 4 bases, and 10 bases lay between the germline ends. CDR1 is MDHEN, CDR2 SYDVKM, per germline. The CDR3 loop spans 13 amino acids. CDR3 sequence: CASSSGHVYGYTF. CDR3 bases: TGTGCCAGCAGTTCAGGACACGTCTATGGCTACACCTTC.

The chain has TRBV9 and TRBJ1-3, with 7 bases that match TRBD1. The trim removed 3 bases at V and 3 bases at J, leaving 3 bases unmatched. This CDR3 is 14 amino acids long. CDR1 SGDLS and CDR2 YYNGEE come from the germline V gene. CDR3: CASSETGSGNTIYF. CDR3 in DNA: TGTGCCAGCAGCGAGACAGGGAGTGGAAACACCATATATTTT.

V usage is TRBV19 and J usage is TRBJ2-7; a weak D match, TRBD1 (6 bases). The V gene's germline CDR1 is LNHDA and CDR2 SQIVND (reference sequence). There are 13 residues in the CDR3. V gave up 3 bases and J gave up 6 bases, with 12 bases separating them. The CDR3 nucleotides read TGTGCCAGTAGTATTGGGACACCCTCCGAGCAGTACTTC. Its protein product is CASSIGTPSEQYF.

The chain combines TRBV9 with TRBJ1-3; D gene uncertain. This CDR3 spans 15 amino acids. The V end was cut by 3 bases, the J end by 4 bases, with 14 bases between. Germline V CDR1 and CDR2: SGDLS, YYNGEE. The CDR3: CASSGLPGLGNTIYF. Here the CDR3 DNA reads TGTGCCAGCAGCGGACTCCCCGGCCTCGGAAACACCATATATTTT.